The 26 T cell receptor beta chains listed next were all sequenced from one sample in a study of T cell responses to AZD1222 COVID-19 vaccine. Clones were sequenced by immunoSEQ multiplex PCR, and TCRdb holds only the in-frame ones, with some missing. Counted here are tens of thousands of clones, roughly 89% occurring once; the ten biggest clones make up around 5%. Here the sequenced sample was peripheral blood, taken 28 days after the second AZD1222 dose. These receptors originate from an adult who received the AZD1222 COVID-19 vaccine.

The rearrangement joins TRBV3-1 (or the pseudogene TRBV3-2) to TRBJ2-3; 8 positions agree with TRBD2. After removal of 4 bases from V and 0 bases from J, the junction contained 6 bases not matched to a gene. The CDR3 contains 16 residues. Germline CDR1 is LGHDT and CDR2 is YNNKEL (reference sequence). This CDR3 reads CASSLYQRGSTDTQYF. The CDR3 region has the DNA TGTGCCAGCAGCCTTTATCAGCGGGGGAGCACAGATACGCAGTATTTT.

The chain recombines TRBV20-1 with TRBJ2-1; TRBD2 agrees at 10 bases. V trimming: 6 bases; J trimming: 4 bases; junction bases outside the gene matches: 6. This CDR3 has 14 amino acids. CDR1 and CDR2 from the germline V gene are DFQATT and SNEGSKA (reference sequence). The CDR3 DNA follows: TGCAGTGCCAGTCCGACTAGCGGGTACAATGAGCAGTTCTTC. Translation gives CSASPTSGYNEQFF.

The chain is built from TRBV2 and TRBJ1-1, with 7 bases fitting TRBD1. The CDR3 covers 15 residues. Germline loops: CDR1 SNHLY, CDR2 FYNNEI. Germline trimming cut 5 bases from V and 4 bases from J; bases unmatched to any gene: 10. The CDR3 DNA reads TGTGCCAGCAGTCCTCAGGGGGTATTGAGCACTGAAGCTTTCTTT. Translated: CASSPQGVLSTEAFF. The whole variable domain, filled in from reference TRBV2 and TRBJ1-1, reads EPEVTQTPSHQVTQMGQEVILRCVPISNHLYFYWYRQILGQKVEFLVSFYNNEISEKSEIFDDQFSVERPDGSNFTLKIRSTKLEDSAMYFCASSPQGVLSTEAFFGQGTRLTVV.

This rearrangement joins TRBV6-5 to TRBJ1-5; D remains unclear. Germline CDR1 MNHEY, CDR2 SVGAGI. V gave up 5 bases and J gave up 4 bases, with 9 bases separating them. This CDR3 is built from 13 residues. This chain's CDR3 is CASSKDWNQPQHF. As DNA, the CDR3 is TGTGCCAGCAGTAAGGACTGGAATCAGCCCCAGCATTTT.

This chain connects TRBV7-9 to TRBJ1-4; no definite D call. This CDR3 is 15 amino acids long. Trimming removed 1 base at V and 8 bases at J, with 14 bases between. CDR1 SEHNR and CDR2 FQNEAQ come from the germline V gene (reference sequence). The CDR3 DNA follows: TGTGCCAGCAGCTTAGTAGGCCAGCTCGGGGAAAAACTGTTTTTT. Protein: CASSLVGQLGEKLFF.

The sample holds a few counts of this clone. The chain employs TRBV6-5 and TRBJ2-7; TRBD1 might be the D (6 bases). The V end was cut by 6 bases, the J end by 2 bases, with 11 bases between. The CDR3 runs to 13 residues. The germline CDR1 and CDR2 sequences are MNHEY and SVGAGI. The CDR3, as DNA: TGTGCCAGCAGAAGGGACACAACCTACGAGCAGTACTTC. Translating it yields CASRRDTTYEQYF.

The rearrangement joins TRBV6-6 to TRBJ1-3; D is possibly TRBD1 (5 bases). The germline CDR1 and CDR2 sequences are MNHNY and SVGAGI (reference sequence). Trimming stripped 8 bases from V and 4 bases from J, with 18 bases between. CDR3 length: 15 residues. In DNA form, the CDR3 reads TGTGCCAGCTCTGACGCGAGGGGAATAGGAAACACCATATATTTT. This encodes CASSDARGIGNTIYF.

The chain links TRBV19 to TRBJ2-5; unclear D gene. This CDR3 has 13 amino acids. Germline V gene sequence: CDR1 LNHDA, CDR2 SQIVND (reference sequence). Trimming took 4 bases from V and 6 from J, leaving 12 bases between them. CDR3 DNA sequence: TGTGCCAGTAGTACACCCCCCCGGCAGACCCAGTACTTC. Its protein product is CASSTPPRQTQYF.

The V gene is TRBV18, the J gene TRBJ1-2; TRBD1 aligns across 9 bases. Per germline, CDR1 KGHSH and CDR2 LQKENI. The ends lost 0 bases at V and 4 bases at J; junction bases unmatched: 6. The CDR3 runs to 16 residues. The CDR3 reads CASSPPQGQGAYGYTF. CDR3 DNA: TGTGCCAGCTCACCACCGCAGGGACAGGGAGCCTATGGCTACACCTTC.

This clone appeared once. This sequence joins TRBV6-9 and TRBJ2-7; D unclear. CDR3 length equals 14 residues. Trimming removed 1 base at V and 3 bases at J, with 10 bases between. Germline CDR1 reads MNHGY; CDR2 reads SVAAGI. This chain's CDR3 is CASSYLRQNYEQYF. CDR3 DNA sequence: TGTGCCAGCAGTTATTTGCGCCAGAACTACGAGCAGTACTTC.

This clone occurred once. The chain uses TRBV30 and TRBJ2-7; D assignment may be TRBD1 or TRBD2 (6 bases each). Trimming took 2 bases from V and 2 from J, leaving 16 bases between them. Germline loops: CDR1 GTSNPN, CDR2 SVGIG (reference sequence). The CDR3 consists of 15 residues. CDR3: CAWSRRGEITYEQYF. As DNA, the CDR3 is TGTGCCTGGAGTAGGAGGGGGGAAATAACCTACGAGCAGTACTTC. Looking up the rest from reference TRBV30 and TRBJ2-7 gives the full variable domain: SQTIHQWPATLVQPVGSPLSLECTVEGTSNPNLYWYRQAAGRGLQLLFYSVGIGQISSEVPQNLSASRPQDRQFILSSKKLLLSDSGFYLCAWSRRGEITYEQYFGPGTRLTVT.

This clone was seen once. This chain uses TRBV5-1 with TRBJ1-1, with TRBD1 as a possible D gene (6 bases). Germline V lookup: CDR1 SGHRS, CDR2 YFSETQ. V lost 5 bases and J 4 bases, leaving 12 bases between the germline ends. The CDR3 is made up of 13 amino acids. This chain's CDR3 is CASRKQGGTEAFF. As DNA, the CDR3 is TGCGCCAGCAGAAAACAGGGAGGCACTGAAGCTTTCTTT.

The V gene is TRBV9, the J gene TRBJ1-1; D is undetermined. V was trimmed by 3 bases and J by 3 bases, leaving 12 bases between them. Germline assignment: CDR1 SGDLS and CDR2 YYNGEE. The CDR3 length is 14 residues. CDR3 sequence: CASSGQIGYTEAFF. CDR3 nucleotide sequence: TGTGCCAGCAGCGGCCAGATTGGGTACACTGAAGCTTTCTTT. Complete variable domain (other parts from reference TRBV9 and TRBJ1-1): DSGVTQTPKHLITATGQRVTLRCSPRSGDLSVYWYQQSLDQGLQFLIQYYNGEERAKGNILERFSAQQFPDLHSELNLSSLELGDSALYFCASSGQIGYTEAFFGQGTRLTVV.

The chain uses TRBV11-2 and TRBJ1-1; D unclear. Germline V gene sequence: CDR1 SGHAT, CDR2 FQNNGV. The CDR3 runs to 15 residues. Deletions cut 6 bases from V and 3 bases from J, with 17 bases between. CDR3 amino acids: CASRQPGVGDTEAFF. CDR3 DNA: TGTGCCAGCAGGCAACCGGGCGTCGGCGACACTGAAGCTTTCTTT.

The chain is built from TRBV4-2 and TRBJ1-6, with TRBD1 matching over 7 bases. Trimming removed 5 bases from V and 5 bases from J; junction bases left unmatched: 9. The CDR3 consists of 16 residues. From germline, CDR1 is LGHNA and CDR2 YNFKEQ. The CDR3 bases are TGTGCCAGCAGCACGCGACAGGGTAATGATAATTCACCCCTCCACTTT. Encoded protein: CASSTRQGNDNSPLHF.

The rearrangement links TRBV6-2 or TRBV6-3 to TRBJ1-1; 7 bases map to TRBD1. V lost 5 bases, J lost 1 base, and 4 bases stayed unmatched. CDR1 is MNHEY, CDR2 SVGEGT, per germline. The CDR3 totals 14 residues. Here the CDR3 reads CASSRRQGNTEAFF. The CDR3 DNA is TGTGCCAGCAGTAGAAGACAGGGGAACACTGAAGCTTTCTTT.

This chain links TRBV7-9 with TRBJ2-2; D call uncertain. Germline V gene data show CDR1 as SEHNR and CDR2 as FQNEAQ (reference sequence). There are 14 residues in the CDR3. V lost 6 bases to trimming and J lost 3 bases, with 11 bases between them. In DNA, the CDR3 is TGTGCCAGCAGACATAATACCTACACCGGGGAGCTGTTTTTT. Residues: CASRHNTYTGELFF.

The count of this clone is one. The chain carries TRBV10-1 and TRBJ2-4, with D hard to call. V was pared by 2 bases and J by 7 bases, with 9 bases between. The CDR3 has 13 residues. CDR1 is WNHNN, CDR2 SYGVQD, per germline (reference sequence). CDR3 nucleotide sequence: TGCGCCAGCAGTGAGGAAGGGCGGAACATTCAGTACTTC. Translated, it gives CASSEEGRNIQYF.

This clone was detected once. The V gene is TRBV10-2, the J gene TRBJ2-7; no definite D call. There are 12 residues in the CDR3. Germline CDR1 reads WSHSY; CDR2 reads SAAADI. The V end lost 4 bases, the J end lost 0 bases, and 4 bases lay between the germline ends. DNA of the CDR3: TGCGCCAGCAGTGCTAACTCCTACGAGCAGTACTTC. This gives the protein CASSANSYEQYF.

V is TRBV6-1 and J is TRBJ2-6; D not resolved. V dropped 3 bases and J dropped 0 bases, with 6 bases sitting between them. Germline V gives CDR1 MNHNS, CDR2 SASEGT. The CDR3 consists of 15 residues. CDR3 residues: CASSDWDSGANVLTF. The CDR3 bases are TGTGCCAGCAGTGATTGGGACTCTGGGGCCAACGTCCTGACTTTC.

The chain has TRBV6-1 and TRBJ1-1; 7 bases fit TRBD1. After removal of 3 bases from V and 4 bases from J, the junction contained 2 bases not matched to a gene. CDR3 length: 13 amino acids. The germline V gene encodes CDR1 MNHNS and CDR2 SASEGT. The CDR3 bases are TGTGCCAGCAGTGAGTCAGGGGGCACTGAAGCTTTCTTT. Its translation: CASSESGGTEAFF.

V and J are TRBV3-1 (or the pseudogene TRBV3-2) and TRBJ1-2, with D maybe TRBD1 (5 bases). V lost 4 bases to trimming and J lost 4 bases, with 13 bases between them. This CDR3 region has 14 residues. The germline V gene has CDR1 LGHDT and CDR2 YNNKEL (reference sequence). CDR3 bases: TGTGCCAGCAGCCCTTGGGACGGCGGCTATGGCTACACCTTC. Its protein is CASSPWDGGYGYTF.

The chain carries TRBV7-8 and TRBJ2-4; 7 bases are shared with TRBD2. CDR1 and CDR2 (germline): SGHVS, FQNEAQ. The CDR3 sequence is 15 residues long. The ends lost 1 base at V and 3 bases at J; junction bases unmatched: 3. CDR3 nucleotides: TGTGCCAGCAGCTTAGTAACGGGGGGCAAAAACATTCAGTACTTC. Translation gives CASSLVTGGKNIQYF.

CDR3 loop: CASSLDPGNAEAFF. The DNA for the CDR3 is TGCGCCAGCAGCTTGGATCCGGGAAACGCTGAAGCTTTCTTT. The rearrangement links TRBV5-1 to TRBJ1-1; D gene unclear. The CDR3 runs 14 residues. V lost 0 bases, J lost 6 bases, and 12 bases lay in between. The germline V gene encodes CDR1 SGHRS and CDR2 YFSETQ. The whole variable domain, remainder taken from reference TRBV5-1 and TRBJ1-1, is KAGVTQTPRYLIKTRGQQVTLSCSPISGHRSVSWYQQTPGQGLQFLFEYFSETQRNKGNFPGRFSGRQFSNSRSEMNVSTLELGDSALYLCASSLDPGNAEAFFGQGTRLTVV.

The DNA of the CDR3 is TGTGCCAGCAGCCAAGATGGGCGGAATTCACCCCTCCACTTT. This encodes CASSQDGRNSPLHF. This chain joins TRBV3-1 (or the pseudogene TRBV3-2) and TRBJ1-6; D remains unclear. CDR1 LGHDT and CDR2 YNNKEL come from the germline V gene (reference sequence). The CDR3 spans 14 residues. V was shortened by 0 bases and J by 7 bases, with 7 bases between the two germline ends.

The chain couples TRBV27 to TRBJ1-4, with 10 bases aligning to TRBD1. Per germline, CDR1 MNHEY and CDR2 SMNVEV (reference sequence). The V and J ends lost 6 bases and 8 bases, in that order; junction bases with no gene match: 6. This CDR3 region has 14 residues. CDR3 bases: TGTGCCAGCAGGCCGACAGGGGGCGCAGAAAAACTGTTTTTT. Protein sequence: CASRPTGGAEKLFF.